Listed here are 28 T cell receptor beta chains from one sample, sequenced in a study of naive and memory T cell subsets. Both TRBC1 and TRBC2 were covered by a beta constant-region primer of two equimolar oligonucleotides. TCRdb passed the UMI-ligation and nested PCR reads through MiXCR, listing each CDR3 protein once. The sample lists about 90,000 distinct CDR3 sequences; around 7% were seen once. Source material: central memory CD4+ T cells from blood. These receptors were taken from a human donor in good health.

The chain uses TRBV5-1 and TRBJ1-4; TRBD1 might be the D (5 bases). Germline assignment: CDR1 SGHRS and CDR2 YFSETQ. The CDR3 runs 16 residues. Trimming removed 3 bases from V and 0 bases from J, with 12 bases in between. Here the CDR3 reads CASSWTTASTNEKLFF. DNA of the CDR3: TGCGCCAGCAGCTGGACGACAGCCTCAACTAATGAAAAACTGTTTTTT. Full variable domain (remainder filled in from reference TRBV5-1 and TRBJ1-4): KAGVTQTPRYLIKTRGQQVTLSCSPISGHRSVSWYQQTPGQGLQFLFEYFSETQRNKGNFPGRFSGRQFSNSRSEMNVSTLELGDSALYLCASSWTTASTNEKLFFGSGTQLSVL.

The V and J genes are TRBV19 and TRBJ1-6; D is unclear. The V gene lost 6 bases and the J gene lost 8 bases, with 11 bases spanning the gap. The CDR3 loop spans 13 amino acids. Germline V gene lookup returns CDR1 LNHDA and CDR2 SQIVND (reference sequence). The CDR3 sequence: CASRGFKDSPLHF. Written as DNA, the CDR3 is TGTGCCAGTAGGGGTTTTAAGGATTCACCCCTCCACTTT.

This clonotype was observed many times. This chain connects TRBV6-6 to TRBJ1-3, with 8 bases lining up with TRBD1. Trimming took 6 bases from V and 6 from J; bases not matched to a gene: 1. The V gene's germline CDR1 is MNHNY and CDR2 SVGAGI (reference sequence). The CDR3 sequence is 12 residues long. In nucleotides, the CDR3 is TGTGCCAGCAGGGACAGGGTAAACACCATATATTTT. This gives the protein CASRDRVNTIYF.

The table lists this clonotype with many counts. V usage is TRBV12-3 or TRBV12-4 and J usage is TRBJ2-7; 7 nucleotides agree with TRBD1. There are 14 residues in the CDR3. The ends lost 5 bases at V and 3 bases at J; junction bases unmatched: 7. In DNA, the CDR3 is TGTGCCAGCAGTCCTCGACAGGGTTACTACGAGCAGTACTTC. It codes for CASSPRQGYYEQYF.

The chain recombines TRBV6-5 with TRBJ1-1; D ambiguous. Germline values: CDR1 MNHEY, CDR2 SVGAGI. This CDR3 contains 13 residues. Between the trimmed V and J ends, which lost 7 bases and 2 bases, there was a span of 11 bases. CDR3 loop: CASMGGINTEAFF. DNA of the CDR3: TGTGCCAGCATGGGCGGAATAAACACTGAAGCTTTCTTT.

The CDR3 nucleotides read TGTGCCAGCAGCCAAACCCCGGGACAGCCCCAGCATTTT. Encoded protein: CASSQTPGQPQHF. This rearrangement joins TRBV9 to TRBJ1-5; D gene unclear. CDR3 length: 13 residues. Per the germline V gene, CDR1 is SGDLS and CDR2 is YYNGEE. The ends were cut back, 4 bases at V and 7 bases at J, with 12 bases in the middle.

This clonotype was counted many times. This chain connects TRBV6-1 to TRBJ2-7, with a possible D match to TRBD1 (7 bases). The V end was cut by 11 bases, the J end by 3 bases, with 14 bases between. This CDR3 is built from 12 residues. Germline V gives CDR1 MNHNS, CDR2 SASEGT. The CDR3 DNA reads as TGTGCCGGAGGGACAGACCTCTACGAGCAGTACTTC. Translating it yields CAGGTDLYEQYF.

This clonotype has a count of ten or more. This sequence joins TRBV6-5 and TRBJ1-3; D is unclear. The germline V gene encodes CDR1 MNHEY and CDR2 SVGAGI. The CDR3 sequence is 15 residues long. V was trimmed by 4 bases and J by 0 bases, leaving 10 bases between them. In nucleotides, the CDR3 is TGTGCCAGCAGTTCCGAGGCCAACTCTGGAAACACCATATATTTT. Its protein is CASSSEANSGNTIYF.

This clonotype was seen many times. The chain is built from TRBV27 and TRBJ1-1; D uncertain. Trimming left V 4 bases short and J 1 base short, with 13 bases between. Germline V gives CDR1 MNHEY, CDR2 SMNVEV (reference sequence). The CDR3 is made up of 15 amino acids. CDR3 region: CASSSWSPKNTEAFF. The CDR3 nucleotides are TGTGCCAGCAGTTCTTGGAGCCCGAAGAACACTGAAGCTTTCTTT.

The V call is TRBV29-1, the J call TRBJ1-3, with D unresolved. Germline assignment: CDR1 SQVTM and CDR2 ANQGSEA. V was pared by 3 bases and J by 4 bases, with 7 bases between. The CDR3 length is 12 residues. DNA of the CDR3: TGCAGCGTTGATATTTCCGGAAACACCATATATTTT. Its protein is CSVDISGNTIYF.

The chain's CDR3 is CASSSSTRGQGSYNEQFF. DNA for the CDR3: TGTGCCAGCAGTTCCTCGACCCGAGGTCAAGGCTCCTACAATGAGCAGTTCTTC. The rearrangement links TRBV6-2 or TRBV6-3 to TRBJ2-1; D remains unclear. Germline CDR1 is MNHEY and CDR2 is SVGEGT. Trimming cost V 4 bases and J 0 bases, with 19 bases left between them. This CDR3 is built from 18 residues.

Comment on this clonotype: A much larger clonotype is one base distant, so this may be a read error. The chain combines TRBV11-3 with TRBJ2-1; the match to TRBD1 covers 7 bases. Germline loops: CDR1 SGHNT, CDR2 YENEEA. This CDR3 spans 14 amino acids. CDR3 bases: TGTGCCAGCCGCCGGGACAGCTCCTACAATGAGAAGTTCTTC. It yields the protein CASRRDSSYNEKFF. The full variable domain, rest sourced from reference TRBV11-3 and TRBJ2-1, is EAGVVQSPRYKIIEKKQPVAFWCNPISGHNTLYWYLQNLGQGPELLIRYENEEAVDDSQLPKDRFSAERLKGVDSTLKIQPAELGDSAVYLCASRRDSSYNEKFFGPGTRLTVL.

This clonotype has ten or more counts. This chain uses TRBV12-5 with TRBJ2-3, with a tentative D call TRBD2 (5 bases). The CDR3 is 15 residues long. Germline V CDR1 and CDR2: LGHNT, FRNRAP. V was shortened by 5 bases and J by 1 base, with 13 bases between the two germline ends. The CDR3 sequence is CASGQPGLGTDTQYF. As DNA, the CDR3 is TGTGCTAGTGGTCAACCGGGATTAGGCACAGATACGCAGTATTTT.

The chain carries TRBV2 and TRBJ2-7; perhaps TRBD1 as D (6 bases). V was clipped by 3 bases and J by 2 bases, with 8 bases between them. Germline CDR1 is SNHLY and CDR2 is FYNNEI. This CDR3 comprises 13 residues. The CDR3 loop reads CASSEGAPYEQYF. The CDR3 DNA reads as TGTGCCAGCAGTGAGGGGGCCCCCTACGAGCAGTACTTC.

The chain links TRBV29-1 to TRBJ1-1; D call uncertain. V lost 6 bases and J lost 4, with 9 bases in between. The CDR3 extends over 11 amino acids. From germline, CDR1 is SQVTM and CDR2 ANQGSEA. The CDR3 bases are TGCAGCGTCACCGGGCCCACTGAAGCTTTCTTT. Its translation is CSVTGPTEAFF.

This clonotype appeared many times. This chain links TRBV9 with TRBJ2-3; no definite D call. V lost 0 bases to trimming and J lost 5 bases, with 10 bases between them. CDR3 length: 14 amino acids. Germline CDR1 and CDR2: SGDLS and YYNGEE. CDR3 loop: CASSVALTGDTQYF. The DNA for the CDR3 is TGTGCCAGCAGCGTAGCTCTTACGGGAGATACGCAGTATTTT.

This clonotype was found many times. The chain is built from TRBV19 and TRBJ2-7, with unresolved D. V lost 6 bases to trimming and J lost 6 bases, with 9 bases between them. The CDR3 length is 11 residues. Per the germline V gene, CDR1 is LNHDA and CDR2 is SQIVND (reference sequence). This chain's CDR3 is CASRGWSEQYF. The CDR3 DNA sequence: TGTGCCAGTAGAGGCTGGAGCGAGCAGTACTTC.

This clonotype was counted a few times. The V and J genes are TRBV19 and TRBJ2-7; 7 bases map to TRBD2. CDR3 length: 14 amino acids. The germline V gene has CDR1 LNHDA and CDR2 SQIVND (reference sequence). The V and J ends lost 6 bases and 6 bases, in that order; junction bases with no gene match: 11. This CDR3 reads CASRPTVLAVEQYF. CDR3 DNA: TGTGCCAGTAGACCGACGGTCCTAGCGGTCGAGCAGTACTTC.

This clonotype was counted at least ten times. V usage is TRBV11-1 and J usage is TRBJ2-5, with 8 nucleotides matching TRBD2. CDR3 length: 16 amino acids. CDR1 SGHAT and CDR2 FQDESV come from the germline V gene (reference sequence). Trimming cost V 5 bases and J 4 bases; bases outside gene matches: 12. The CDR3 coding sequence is TGTGCCAGCAGCGGTAGCGGGACCCGCTCGTCAGAGACCCAGTACTTC. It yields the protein CASSGSGTRSSETQYF. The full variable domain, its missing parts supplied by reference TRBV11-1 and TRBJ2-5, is EAEVAQSPRYKITEKSQAVAFWCDPISGHATLYWYRQILGQGPELLVQFQDESVVDDSQLPKDRFSAERLKGVDSTLKIQPAELGDSAMYLCASSGSGTRSSETQYFGPGTRLLVL.

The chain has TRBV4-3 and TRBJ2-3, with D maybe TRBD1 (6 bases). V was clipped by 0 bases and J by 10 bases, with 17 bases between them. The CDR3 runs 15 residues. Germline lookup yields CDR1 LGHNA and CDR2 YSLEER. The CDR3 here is CASSQEGSSSGAQYF. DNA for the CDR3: TGCGCCAGCAGCCAAGAAGGGTCCTCCTCAGGGGCGCAGTATTTT.

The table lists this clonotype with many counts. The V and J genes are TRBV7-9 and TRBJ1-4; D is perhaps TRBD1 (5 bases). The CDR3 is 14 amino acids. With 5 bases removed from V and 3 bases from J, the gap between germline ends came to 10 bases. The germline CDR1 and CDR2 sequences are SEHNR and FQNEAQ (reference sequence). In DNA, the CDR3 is TGTGCCAGCAGCCCCGGGACCGCTAATGAAAAACTGTTTTTT. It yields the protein CASSPGTANEKLFF.

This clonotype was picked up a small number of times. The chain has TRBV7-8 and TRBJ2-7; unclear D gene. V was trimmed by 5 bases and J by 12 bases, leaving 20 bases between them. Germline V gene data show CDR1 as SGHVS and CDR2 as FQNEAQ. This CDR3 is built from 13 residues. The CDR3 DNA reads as TGTGCCAGCAGCCCACCCCCGCCAGGTGGGGTGTACTTC. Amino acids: CASSPPPPGGVYF.

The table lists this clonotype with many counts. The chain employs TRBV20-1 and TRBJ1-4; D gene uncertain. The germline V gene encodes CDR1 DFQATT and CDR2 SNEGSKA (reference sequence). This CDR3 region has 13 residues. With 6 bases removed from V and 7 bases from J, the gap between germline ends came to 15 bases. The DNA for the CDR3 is TGCAGTGCGGGTTCGTCGGCGGGTGAAAAACTGTTTTTT. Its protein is CSAGSSAGEKLFF.

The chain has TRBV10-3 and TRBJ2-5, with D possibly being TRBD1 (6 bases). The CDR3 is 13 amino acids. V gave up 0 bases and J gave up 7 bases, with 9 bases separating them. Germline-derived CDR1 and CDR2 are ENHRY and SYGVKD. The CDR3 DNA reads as TGTGCCATCAGTGAGTCGAAGGGGGTGACCCAGTACTTC. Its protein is CAISESKGVTQYF.

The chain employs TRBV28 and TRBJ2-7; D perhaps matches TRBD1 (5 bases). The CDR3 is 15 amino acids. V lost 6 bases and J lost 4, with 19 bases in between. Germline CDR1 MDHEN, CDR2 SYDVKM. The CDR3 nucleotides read TGTGCCAGCAGCCAACATGGTTCCAGGGATTACGAGCAGTACTTC. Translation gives CASSQHGSRDYEQYF. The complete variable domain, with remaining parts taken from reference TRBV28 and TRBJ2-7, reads DVKVTQSSRYLVKRTGEKVFLECVQDMDHENMFWYRQDPGLGLRLIYFSYDVKMKEKGDIPEGYSVSREKKERFSLILESASTNQTSMYLCASSQHGSRDYEQYFGPGTRLTVT.

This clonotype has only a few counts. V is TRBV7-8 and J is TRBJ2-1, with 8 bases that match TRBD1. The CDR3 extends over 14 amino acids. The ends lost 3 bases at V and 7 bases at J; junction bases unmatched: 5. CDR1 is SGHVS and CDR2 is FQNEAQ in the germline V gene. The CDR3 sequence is CASSFFDRGNEQFF. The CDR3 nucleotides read TGTGCCAGCAGCTTTTTCGACAGGGGTAATGAGCAGTTCTTC.

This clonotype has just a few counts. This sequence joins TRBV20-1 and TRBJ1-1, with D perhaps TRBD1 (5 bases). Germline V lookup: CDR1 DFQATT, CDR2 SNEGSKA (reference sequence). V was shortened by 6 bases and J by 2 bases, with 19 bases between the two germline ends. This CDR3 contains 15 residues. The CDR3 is CSAATRALVNTEAFF. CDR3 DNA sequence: TGCAGTGCGGCCACCAGGGCATTGGTCAACACTGAAGCTTTCTTT.

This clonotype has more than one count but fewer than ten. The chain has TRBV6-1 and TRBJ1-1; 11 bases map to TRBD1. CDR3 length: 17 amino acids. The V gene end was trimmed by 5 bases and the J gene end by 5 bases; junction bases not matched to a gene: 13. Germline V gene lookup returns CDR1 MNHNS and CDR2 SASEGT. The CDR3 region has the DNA TGTGCCAGCAGTCTATACTCCGGGACAGGGGGTCAAACTGAAGCTTTCTTT. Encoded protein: CASSLYSGTGGQTEAFF.